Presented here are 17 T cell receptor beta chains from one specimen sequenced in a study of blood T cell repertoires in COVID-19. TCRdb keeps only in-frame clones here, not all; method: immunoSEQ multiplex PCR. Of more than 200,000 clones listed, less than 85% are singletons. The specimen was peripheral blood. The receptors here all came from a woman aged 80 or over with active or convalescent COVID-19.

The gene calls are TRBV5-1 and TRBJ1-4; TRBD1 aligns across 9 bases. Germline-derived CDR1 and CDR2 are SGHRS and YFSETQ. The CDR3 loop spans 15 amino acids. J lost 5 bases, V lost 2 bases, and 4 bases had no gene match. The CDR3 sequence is CASSFQGTGNEKLFF. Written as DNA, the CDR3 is TGCGCCAGCAGCTTTCAGGGGACAGGGAATGAAAAACTGTTTTTT.

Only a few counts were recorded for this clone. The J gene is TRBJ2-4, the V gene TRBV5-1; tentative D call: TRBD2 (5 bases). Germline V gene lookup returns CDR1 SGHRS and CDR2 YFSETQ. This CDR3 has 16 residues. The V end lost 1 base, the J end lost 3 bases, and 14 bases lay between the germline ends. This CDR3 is CASSLRRVDDKNIQYF. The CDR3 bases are TGCGCCAGCAGCTTGAGGCGGGTTGACGACAAAAACATTCAGTACTTC.

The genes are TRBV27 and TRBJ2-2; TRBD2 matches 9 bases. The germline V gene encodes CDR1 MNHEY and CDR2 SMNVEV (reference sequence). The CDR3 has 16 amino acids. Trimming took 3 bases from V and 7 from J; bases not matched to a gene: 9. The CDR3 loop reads CASSFWAGGLNGELFF. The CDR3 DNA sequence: TGTGCCAGCAGTTTTTGGGCGGGAGGGCTAAACGGGGAGCTGTTTTTT.

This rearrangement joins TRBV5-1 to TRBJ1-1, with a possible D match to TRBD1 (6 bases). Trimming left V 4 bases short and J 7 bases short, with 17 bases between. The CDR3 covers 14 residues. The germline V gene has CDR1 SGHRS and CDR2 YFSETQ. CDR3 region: CASSPMRGNDEAFF. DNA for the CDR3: TGCGCCAGCAGCCCGATGAGGGGGAACGATGAAGCTTTCTTT.

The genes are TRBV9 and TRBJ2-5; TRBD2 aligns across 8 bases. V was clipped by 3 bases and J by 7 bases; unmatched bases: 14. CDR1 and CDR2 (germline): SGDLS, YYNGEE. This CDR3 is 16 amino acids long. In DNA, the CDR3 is TGTGCCAGCAGCGAGGCCCCAGCGGGAGCCACGGGGACCCAGTACTTC. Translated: CASSEAPAGATGTQYF.

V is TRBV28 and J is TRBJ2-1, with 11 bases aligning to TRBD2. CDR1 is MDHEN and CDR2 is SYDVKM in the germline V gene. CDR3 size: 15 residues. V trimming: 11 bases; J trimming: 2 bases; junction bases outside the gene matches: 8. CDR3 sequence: CAAIGTSGTYNEQFF. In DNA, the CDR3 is TGTGCCGCAATAGGGACTAGCGGAACCTACAATGAGCAGTTCTTC.

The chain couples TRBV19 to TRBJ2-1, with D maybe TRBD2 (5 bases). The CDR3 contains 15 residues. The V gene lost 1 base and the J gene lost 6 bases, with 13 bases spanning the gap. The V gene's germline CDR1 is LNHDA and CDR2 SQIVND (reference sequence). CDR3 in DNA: TGTGCCAGTAGTATAGTGGCTAGCTTGGGCAATGAGCAGTTCTTC. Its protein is CASSIVASLGNEQFF.

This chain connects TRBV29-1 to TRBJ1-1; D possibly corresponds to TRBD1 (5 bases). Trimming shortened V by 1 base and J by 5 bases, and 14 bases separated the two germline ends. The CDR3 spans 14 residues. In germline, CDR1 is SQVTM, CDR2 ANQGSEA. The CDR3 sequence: CSVEVVRGLTEAFF. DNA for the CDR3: TGCAGCGTTGAAGTGGTGCGGGGGTTAACTGAAGCTTTCTTT.

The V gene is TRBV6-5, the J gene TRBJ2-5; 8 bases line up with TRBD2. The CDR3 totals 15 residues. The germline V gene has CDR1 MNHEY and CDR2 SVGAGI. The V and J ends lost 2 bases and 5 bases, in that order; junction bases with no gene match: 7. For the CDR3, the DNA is TGTGCCAGCAGTTACAAAAAAGCGGGAGATGAGACCCAGTACTTC. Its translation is CASSYKKAGDETQYF.

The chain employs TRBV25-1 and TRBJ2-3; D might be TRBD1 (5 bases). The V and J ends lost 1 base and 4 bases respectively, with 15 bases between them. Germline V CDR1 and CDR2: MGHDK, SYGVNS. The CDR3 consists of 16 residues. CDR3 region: CASSESYRRSPDTQYF. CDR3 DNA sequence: TGTGCCAGCAGTGAATCGTACAGGAGATCACCAGATACGCAGTATTTT.

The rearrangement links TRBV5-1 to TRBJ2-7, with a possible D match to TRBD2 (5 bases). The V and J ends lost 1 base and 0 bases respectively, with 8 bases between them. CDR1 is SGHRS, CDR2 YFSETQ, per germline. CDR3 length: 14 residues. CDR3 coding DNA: TGCGCCAGCAGCTTGACGGGATACTCCTACGAGCAGTACTTC. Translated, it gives CASSLTGYSYEQYF.

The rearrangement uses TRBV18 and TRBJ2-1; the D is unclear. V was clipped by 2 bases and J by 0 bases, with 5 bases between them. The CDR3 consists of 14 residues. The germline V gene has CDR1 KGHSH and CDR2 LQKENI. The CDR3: CASSPMSSYNEQFF. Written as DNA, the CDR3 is TGTGCCAGCTCACCAATGAGCTCCTACAATGAGCAGTTCTTC.

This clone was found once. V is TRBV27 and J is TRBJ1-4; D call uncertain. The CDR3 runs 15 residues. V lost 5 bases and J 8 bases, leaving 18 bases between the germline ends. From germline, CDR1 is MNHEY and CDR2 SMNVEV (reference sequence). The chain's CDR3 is CASSTYRGVAEKLFF. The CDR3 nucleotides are TGTGCCAGCAGTACATATCGGGGTGTGGCGGAAAAACTGTTTTTT.

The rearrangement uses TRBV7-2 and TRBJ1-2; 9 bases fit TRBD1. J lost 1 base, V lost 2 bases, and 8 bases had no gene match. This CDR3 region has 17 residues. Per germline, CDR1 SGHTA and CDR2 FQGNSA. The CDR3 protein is CASSLRTTGGNNYGYTF. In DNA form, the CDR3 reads TGTGCCAGCAGCTTAAGAACGACAGGGGGAAATAACTATGGCTACACCTTC.

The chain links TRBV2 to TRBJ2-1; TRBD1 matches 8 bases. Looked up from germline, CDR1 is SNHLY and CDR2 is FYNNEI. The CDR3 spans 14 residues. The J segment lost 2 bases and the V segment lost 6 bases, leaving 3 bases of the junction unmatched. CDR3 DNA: TGTGCCAGCAGCCAACAGGGGGCCTACAATGAGCAGTTCTTC. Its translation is CASSQQGAYNEQFF.

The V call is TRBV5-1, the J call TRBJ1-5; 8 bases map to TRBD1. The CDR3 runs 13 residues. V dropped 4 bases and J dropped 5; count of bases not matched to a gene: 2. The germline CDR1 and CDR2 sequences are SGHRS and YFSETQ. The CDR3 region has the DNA TGCGCCAGCAGCCGGGGACAGGATCAGCCCCAGCATTTT. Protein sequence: CASSRGQDQPQHF.

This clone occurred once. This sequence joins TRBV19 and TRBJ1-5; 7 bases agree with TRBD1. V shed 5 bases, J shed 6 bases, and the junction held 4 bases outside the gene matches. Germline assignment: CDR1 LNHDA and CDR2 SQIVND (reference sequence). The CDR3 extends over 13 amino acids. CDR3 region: CASSDRVVQPQHF. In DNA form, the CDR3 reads TGTGCCAGTAGTGACAGGGTGGTTCAGCCCCAGCATTTT.